Listed below are T cell receptor beta chains from one sample, sequenced in a study of T cell changes during pregnancy in multiple sclerosis. Measured with immunoSEQ multiplex PCR; TCRdb has only the in-frame clones, and not every one. This sample has under 70,000 clones, with about 90% found just once. The sequencing used CD4+ T cells from peripheral blood mononuclear cells, collected after pregnancy. The receptors were sampled from a female donor with multiple sclerosis, enrolled in a pregnancy study. Each CDR3 is given with its conserved first and last residue. The D gene is left open where the match is weak. Size tells how often a clone was seen (once, few, many) or the class of an expanded clone, and some rows leave it out.

d_call j_call clone_size v_call cdr3_nt cdr3_aa
TRBD2 TRBJ2-2 NA TRBV6-1 TGTGCCACCGAGCGGGGGGGAGGCGGGGAGCTGTTTTTT CATERGGGGELFF
NA TRBJ1-5 NA TRBV18 TGTGCCAGCTCACCAGAGTTCGGTGATCAGCCCCAGCATTTT CASSPEFGDQPQHF
TRBD1 TRBJ1-1 NA TRBV9 TGTGCCAGCAGCGTGGGACAGGGGCGGCGGACTGAAGCTTTCTTT CASSVGQGRRTEAFF
TRBD2 TRBJ2-5 NA TRBV9 TGTGCCAGCAGCGTAGGGGTTAGCGGGGGGGCTGCAGAGACCCAGTACTTC CASSVGVSGGAAETQYF
NA TRBJ1-3 NA TRBV7-3 TGTGCCAGCAGCCCCAAAGGCGGGCCAAACACCATATATTTT CASSPKGGPNTIYF
TRBD2 TRBJ2-2 NA TRBV27 TGTGCCAGCAGTTGGACTAGCGGGGGGGCCGGGGAGCTGTTTTTT CASSWTSGGAGELFF
NA TRBJ2-5 NA TRBV6-1 TGTGCCAGCAGAATCGAAGGGACAACTCAAGAGACCCAGTACTTC CASRIEGTTQETQYF
TRBD1 TRBJ2-7 NA TRBV5-4 TGTGCCAGCAGCTTACAGGGGGCCTACGAGCAGTACTTC CASSLQGAYEQYF
NA TRBJ1-1 NA TRBV6-5 TGTGCCAGCAGTTACTCGGGGGCAAACACTGAAGCTTTCTTT CASSYSGANTEAFF
NA TRBJ2-7 NA TRBV9 TGTGCCAGCAGCGTGGGGGGGACACACGAGCAGTACTTC CASSVGGTHEQYF
TRBD1 TRBJ2-2 NA TRBV11-2 TGTGCCAGCAGCTTGGCGGACAGGGGAGGTGCCGGGGAGCTGTTTTTT CASSLADRGGAGELFF
TRBD1 TRBJ2-7 NA TRBV11-2 TGTGCCAGCAGCGAGGACAGGGTCGTCGAGCAGTACTTC CASSEDRVVEQYF
NA TRBJ1-4 NA TRBV2 TGTGCCAGCAGTGATCCGGGGCGCGCAGGGGCGGGCGAAAAACTGTTTTTT CASSDPGRAGAGEKLFF
NA TRBJ1-6 NA TRBV6-4 TGTGCCAGCAGTGACAGGGGGAATTCACCCCTCCACTTT CASSDRGNSPLHF
NA TRBJ2-2 NA TRBV7-3 TGTGCCAGCAGCTTAGGAGGGGGGGCCGCCACCGGGGAGCTGTTTTTT CASSLGGGAATGELFF
NA TRBJ2-5 NA TRBV13 TGTGCCAGCAGCTTAGCACAAGAGACCCAGTACTTC CASSLAQETQYF
TRBD2 TRBJ2-3 NA TRBV11-3 TGTGCCAGCAGCTTGGGCGGGGGGGCCACAGATACGCAGTATTTT CASSLGGGATDTQYF
TRBD1 TRBJ1-3 NA TRBV4-1 TGCGCCAGCAGCCAGCACACAGGGGCTGGAAACACCATATATTTT CASSQHTGAGNTIYF
NA TRBJ1-6 NA TRBV6-6 TGTGCCAGCAGTTCTACAGGAGATAATTCACCCCTCCACTTT CASSSTGDNSPLHF
TRBD1 TRBJ1-4 once TRBV5-6 TGTGCCAGCAGCTGGACAGGGACCTTAGGGGAAAAACTGTTTTTT CASSWTGTLGEKLFF
NA TRBJ1-5 NA TRBV27 TGTGCCAGCAGCAGAGGGAATCAGCCCCAGCATTTT CASSRGNQPQHF
NA TRBJ2-5 NA TRBV14 TGTGCCAGCAGCCAAGGATCGAGGGCCCAAGAGACCCAGTACTTC CASSQGSRAQETQYF
NA TRBJ1-2 NA TRBV7-8 TGTGCCAGCAGCTGGGGGGGGAACTATGGCTACACCTTC CASSWGGNYGYTF
TRBD1 TRBJ1-5 NA TRBV19 TGTGCCAGTAACCGGCGGGACAGCAATTCGGGTCAGCCCCAGCATTTT CASNRRDSNSGQPQHF
TRBD1 TRBJ1-2 NA TRBV19 TGTGCCAGTAGTATAGATTTTGGAGGGGGCTATTTGGGCTACACCTTC CASSIDFGGGYLGYTF
TRBD1 TRBJ1-1 few TRBV10-3 TGTGCCATCAGTGAAAGAACAGGGGGCGGATTCACTGAAGCTTTCTTT CAISERTGGGFTEAFF
NA TRBJ1-1 once TRBV11-2 TGTGCCAGCAGCCTTGGCCGGAACACTGAAGCTTTCTTT CASSLGRNTEAFF
NA TRBJ1-5 NA TRBV6-4 TGTGCCAGCAGTCCCAATGGAGGTCAGCCCCAGCATTTT CASSPNGGQPQHF
TRBD1 TRBJ1-2 NA TRBV19 TGTGCCAGTAGTATAGTCGGACAGGGCGTCTATGGCTACACCTTC CASSIVGQGVYGYTF
NA TRBJ1-2 NA TRBV9 TGTGCCAGCAGCACCCGAGACAGGTCCTTCTATGGCTACACCTTC CASSTRDRSFYGYTF
TRBD1 TRBJ1-5 NA TRBV7-2 TGTGCCAGCAGCCCGGGACAGGGAAATCAGCCCCAGCATTTT CASSPGQGNQPQHF
TRBD1 TRBJ1-2 once TRBV19 TGTGCCAGTAGTATAGGTCAGGGGGCGACGGGCTACACCTTC CASSIGQGATGYTF
NA TRBJ2-7 NA TRBV10-2 TGCGCCAGCAGCCAACAGGGACCCATTCGGAACGAGCAGTACTTC CASSQQGPIRNEQYF
NA TRBJ1-2 NA TRBV4-2 TGTGCCAGCAGCCAAGATTGGGGCAGCCACTATGGCTACACCTTC CASSQDWGSHYGYTF
TRBD1 TRBJ2-2 NA TRBV5-8 TGTGCCAGCAGGTTCTCGACAGGGGTCACCGGGGAGCTGTTTTTT CASRFSTGVTGELFF
TRBD2 TRBJ2-3 once TRBV7-2 TGTGCCAGCAGCGCTCCGGGACTAGCGGGCGCAGATACGCAGTATTTT CASSAPGLAGADTQYF
NA TRBJ1-1 NA TRBV20-1 TGCACCGAGGTGGATAACACTGAAGCTTTCTTT CTEVDNTEAFF
NA TRBJ1-1 NA TRBV30 TGTGCCTGGAGTACGGGGAACGCTTTCTTT CAWSTGNAFF
TRBD1 TRBJ2-6 NA TRBV19 TGTGCCAGTGAACAGGGGAGCTCTGGGGCCAACGTCCTGACTTTC CASEQGSSGANVLTF
TRBD1 TRBJ1-6 few TRBV6-5 TGTGCCAGTCGGACAGGGGTGCGTAAACCCCTCCACTTT CASRTGVRKPLHF
TRBD1 TRBJ1-2 NA TRBV6-1 TGTGCCAGCAAAGTGACAGGGGGATCGCGGGGCACCTTC CASKVTGGSRGTF
NA TRBJ1-1 NA TRBV5-1 TGCGCCAGCAGCTTGGGATCTGGGGGAGGCACTGAAGCTTTCTTT CASSLGSGGGTEAFF
TRBD2 TRBJ2-7 NA TRBV7-3 TGTGCCAGCAGCCAAACCCTAGCGGGCCATACCGAGCAGTACTTC CASSQTLAGHTEQYF